Listed below are T cell receptor beta chains from one sample, sequenced in a study of cytomegalovirus exposure and HLA in healthy donors. This table comes from immunoSEQ multiplex PCR, and its TCRdb copy is limited to in-frame clones, with some not included. The repertoire holds under 200,000 clones, with about 89% as singletons. Sample: PBMCs. Receptor source: a woman between 18 and 29 years old in good health and CMV-seropositive. Each CDR3 is given with its conserved first and last residue.

v_call,cdr3_aa
TRBV7-7,CASSISGANTGELFF
TRBV5-1,CASSFGTLPGYGYTF
TRBV2,CASRPGQATYEQYF
TRBV7-3,CASSPRQGGTIYF
TRBV9,CASSVSSFPDTQYF
TRBV6-6,CASSYQGRQYF
TRBV28,CASSISGIHEQYF
TRBV10-2,CAIAGVKETQYF
TRBV30,CAWRPDSGTYSYNEQFF
TRBV6-5,CASSYPGSEFGYTF
TRBV5-4,CASSSRGRTEAFF
TRBV6-5,CASSYSAGAYEQYF
TRBV4-3,CASSQDEGVPGANVLTF
TRBV4-2,CASSQDWTGGTDTQYF
TRBV5-1,CASSLGSFYEQYF
TRBV11-3,CASSLRQGPSYEQYF
TRBV5-4,CASSLAGIGDGYTF
TRBV7-9,CASSLGGRGAFF
TRBV5-1,CASSLGGQNSPLHF
TRBV7-2,CASSSRGHYEQYF
TRBV4-1,CASSQDWGQGAQETQYF
TRBV29-1,CSVGTGGAWGYTF
TRBV4-2,CASSQEGQVVTEAFF
TRBV5-6,CASSFGVLGNQPQHF
TRBV6-5,CASSPFERRAHEQYF
TRBV7-8,CASSSTTGNTEAFF
TRBV19,CASSRDRGDYEQYF
TRBV6-5,CASKAGLDLGGELFF
TRBV5-1,CASAATGSFEYTF
TRBV11-2,CASSHAGLAGVGTGELFF
TRBV7-9,CASSLVRSYNEQFF
TRBV2,CASIGPYGGTTNEQFF
TRBV4-1,CASKLGLAGSSTDTQYF
TRBV5-5,CASSLVTGVLDIQYF
TRBV2,CASTLQEWYGYTF
TRBV29-1,CSVRDRDYGYTF
TRBV5-4,CASSSQPLANEQYF
TRBV7-9,CASSLRFRGTEAFF
TRBV9,CASSDLAGGPTGELFF
TRBV6-1,CASGRQDIYGYTF
TRBV21-1,CASRHTRPQGAETQYF
TRBV10-2,CASSDRGNQPQHF
TRBV9,CASSVSGSREQYF
TRBV7-6,CASSSRQIGDTQYF
TRBV28,CARPPGQGCNTQYF
TRBV6-1,CASSTSDVGPQHF
TRBV13,CASSLGQIRQFF
TRBV5-6,CASSSTYEQYF
TRBV7-2,CASSLGGDRVGETQYF
TRBV7-3,CASSHTIIDEQFF
TRBV27,CASSPQRVSSYNEQFF
TRBV7-6,CASSPQTGGAGNEQFF
TRBV27,CASSPGLGELFF
TRBV2,CASRSAGGTYEQYF
TRBV2,CASSSAGWARNEQFF